This T cell receptor (beta chain) was found in a study of cytomegalovirus exposure and HLA in healthy donors. General study findings and limits: Apart from CMV serostatus, no immune exposure information was available. Several V segments, TRBV6-2 and TRBV6-3 among them, could not be told apart and were dropped. By a later analysis, the bulk of CMV-associated TCR beta chains appeared HLA-restricted.

Regarding this clone: The target antigen is unknown.

PCR amplification relied on 60 Vbeta primers (plus 13 Jbeta primers). TCRdb's copy holds only in-frame clones and misses some; the assay was immunoSEQ multiplex PCR. The sample shows about 160,000 clones, 75% to 85% of them seen only once. J was trimmed by 4 bases and V by 7 bases; bases with no gene match: 13. Germline lookup yields CDR1 MNHGY and CDR2 SVAAGI. The CDR3 has 15 residues. The rearrangement joins TRBV6-9 to TRBJ2-7, with TRBD2 matching over 7 bases. This receptor was identified in a man younger than 45 in good health and CMV-seronegative. The sequencing input was PBMCs. CDR3 protein: CASITDGGSSYEQYF. The CDR3 nucleotides read TGTGCCAGCATCACGGACGGGGGGTCGTCTTACGAGCAGTACTTC.